Below, one T cell receptor beta chain is given with its context. Its antigen is not known. In the original workflow: Filtering differed since immunoSEQ provided only junctions, with no quality scores. TCRdb's copy holds only in-frame clones and misses some; the assay was immunoSEQ multiplex PCR. The D gene and trimming were derived from the DNA, and the V and J assignments and clone size from that table. The sample lists about 2 million clones, 85% to 95% occurring once. These data are taken from a study of shared clonotypes between healthy human individuals. Study-level findings and limits: Larger richness was generally estimated for naive than memory subsets.

All donors were healthy HIV-negative adults lacking recent acute infections or vaccinations. The donors, all of them Caucasian adults, lived in Nashville, Tennessee. The CDR3 loop spans 16 amino acids. CDR1 and CDR2 (germline): MGHRA, YSYEKL. The V segment lost 3 bases and the J segment 6 bases; nucleotides outside the gene matches: 2. This chain uses TRBV4-1 with TRBJ2-1; 16 bases are a match to TRBD2. Source material: naive CD4+ T cells sorted from blood. Subset meaning: CD45RA+ positively selected. This TCR derives from a man younger than 35 in good health. CDR3 in amino acids: CASSQGLAGGSNEQFF. As DNA, the CDR3 is TGCGCCAGCAGCCAGGGACTAGCGGGGGGGTCCAATGAGCAGTTCTTC.